These 3 T cell receptor beta chains were all obtained from the same sample, sequenced in a study of cytomegalovirus exposure and HLA in healthy donors. 13 Jbeta primers and 60 Vbeta primers were used for the PCR. The table came from immunoSEQ multiplex PCR; TCRdb's copy has only in-frame clones and leaves some out. The sample records roughly 150,000 clones, more than 65% being singletons. The material sequenced was PBMCs. These receptors were taken from a man younger than 45 in good health and CMV-seropositive.

This chain links TRBV27 with TRBJ1-2; 7 bases line up with TRBD1. CDR3 length: 18 amino acids. CDR1 and CDR2 (germline): MNHEY, SMNVEV (reference sequence). Trimming cost V 0 bases and J 4 bases; bases outside gene matches: 14. The chain's CDR3 is CASSLSPPQGGGGYGYTF. DNA for the CDR3: TGTGCCAGCAGTTTATCCCCCCCCCAAGGAGGGGGCGGCTATGGCTACACCTTC.

This chain uses TRBV6-4 with TRBJ2-2, with TRBD1 identical over 9 bases. Germline V gene lookup returns CDR1 MRHNA and CDR2 SNTAGT. The CDR3 length is 15 residues. The ends lost 7 bases at V and 3 bases at J; junction bases unmatched: 6. The CDR3 loop reads CASKQDRGYTGELFF. CDR3 DNA sequence: TGTGCCAGCAAGCAGGACAGGGGCTACACCGGGGAGCTGTTTTTT.

V usage is TRBV6-5 and J usage is TRBJ2-3; D perhaps matches TRBD2 (6 bases). The CDR3 covers 14 residues. Between the trimmed V and J ends, which lost 9 bases and 0 bases, there was a span of 13 bases. The germline CDR1 and CDR2 sequences are MNHEY and SVGAGI. CDR3 sequence (DNA): TGTGCCAGTCTTGGGGCGGGGAGCACAGATACGCAGTATTTT. As protein: CASLGAGSTDTQYF.